What follows describes a single TCR beta chain. Data came from immunoSEQ multiplex PCR; TCRdb stores just in-frame clones and leaves some out. This sample carries around 100,000 clones, 75% to 95% of them seen once, and the ten largest clones take approximately 1.4%. The length of the CDR3 is 16 residues. Trimming removed 5 bases from V and 1 base from J, with 16 bases in between. Germline assignment: CDR1 SGHTA and CDR2 FQGNSA. This entry comes from a study of T cells after somatic rescue of genetic block. The sequence derives from a woman aged 18-30 years. The V gene is TRBV7-2, the J gene TRBJ2-3; weak D call: TRBD1 (5 bases). Sequencing used peripheral blood mononuclear cells (PBMCs). As DNA, the CDR3 is TGTGCCAGCAGCCTCAGGGCCCTCGGGCGCACAGATACGCAGTATTTT. It specifies CASSLRALGRTDTQYF.